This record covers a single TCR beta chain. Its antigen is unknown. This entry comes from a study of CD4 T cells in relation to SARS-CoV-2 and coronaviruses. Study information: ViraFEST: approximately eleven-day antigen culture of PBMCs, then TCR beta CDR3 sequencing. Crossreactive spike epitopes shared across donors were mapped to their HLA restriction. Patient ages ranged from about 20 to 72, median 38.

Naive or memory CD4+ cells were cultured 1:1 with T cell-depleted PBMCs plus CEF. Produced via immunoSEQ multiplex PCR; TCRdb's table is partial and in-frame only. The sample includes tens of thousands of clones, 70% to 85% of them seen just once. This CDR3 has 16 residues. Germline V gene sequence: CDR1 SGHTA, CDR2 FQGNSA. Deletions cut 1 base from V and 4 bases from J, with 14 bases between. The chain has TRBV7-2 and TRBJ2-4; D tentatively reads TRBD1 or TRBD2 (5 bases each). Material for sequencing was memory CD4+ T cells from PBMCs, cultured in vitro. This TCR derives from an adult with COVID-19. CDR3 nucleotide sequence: TGTGCCAGCAGCTTAGAGGGGACCCTACCGAAAAACATTCAGTACTTC. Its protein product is CASSLEGTLPKNIQYF.